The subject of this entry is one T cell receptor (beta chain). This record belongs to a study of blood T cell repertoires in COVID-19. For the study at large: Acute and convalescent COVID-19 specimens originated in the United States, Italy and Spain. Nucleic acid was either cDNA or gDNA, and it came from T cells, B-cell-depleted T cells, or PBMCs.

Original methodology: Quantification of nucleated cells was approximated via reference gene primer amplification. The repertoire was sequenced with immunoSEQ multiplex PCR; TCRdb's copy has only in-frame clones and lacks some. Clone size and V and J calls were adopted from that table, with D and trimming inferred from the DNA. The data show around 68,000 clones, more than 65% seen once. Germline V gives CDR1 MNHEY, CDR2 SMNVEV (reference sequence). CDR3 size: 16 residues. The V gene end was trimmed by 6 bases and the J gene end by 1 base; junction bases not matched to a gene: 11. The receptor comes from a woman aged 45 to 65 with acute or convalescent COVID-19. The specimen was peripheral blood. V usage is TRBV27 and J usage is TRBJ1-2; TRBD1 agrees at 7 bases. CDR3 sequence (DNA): TGTGCCAGCAGCCCCCGAGGACAGGTCGATAACTATGGCTACACCTTC. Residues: CASSPRGQVDNYGYTF.